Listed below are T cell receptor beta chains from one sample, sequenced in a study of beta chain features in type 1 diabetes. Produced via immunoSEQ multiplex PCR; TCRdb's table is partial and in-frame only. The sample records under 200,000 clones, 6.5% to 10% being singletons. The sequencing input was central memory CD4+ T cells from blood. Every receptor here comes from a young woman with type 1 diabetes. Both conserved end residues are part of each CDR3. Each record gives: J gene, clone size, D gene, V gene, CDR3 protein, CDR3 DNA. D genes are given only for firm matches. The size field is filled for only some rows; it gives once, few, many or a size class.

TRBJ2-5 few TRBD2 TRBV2 CASSEGGLAGETQYF TGTGCCAGCAGTGAAGGGGGACTAGCGGGAGAGACCCAGTACTTC
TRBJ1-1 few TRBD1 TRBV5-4 CASSDRVNTEAFF TGTGCCAGCAGCGACAGGGTGAACACTGAAGCTTTCTTT
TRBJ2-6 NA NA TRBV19 CASSIVLPGTSGANVLTF TGTGCCAGTAGTATTGTCCTCCCAGGAACCTCTGGGGCCAACGTCCTGACTTTC
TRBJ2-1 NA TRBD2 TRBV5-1 CASSLTSGVINEQFF TGCGCCAGCAGCTTGACTAGCGGGGTTATCAATGAGCAGTTCTTC
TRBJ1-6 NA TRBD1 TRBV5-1 CASSLGQGSSPLHF TGCGCCAGCAGCTTGGGACAGGGGTCTTCACCCCTCCACTTT
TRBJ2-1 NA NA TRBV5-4 CASSFTSHEQFF TGTGCCAGCAGCTTTACTAGTCATGAGCAGTTCTTC
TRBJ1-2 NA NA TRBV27 CASRLGRDYGYTF TGTGCCAGCAGGTTGGGCAGGGACTATGGCTACACCTTC
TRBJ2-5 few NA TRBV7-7 CASSLSWGDGTQYF TGTGCCAGCAGCTTATCCTGGGGGGATGGGACCCAGTACTTC
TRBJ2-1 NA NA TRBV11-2 CASSLFDGDNEQFF TGTGCCAGCAGCTTATTTGACGGGGACAATGAGCAGTTCTTC
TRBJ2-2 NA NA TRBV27 CASRLGGYTGELFF TGTGCCAGCAGACTCGGGGGTTACACCGGGGAGCTGTTTTTT
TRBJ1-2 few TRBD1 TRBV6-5 CASSYVGQSYGYTF TGTGCCAGCAGTTACGTGGGACAGTCCTATGGCTACACCTTC